This TCR beta chain stems from a study of graft-versus-host responses after intestinal transplantation. The overall study: Anti-thymocyte globulin induction was given to all recipients, followed by tacrolimus and steroids for roughly three years.

Germline V gives CDR1 MDHEN, CDR2 SYDVKM. The CDR3 consists of 13 residues. Trimming left V 3 bases short and J 4 bases short, with 7 bases between. Clones were read by immunoSEQ multiplex PCR, and TCRdb kept only the in-frame ones, dropping some. In the table there are 35,000 to 45,000 clones, roughly 90% of which are singletons. Study-wide results and caveats: Recipient marrow showed GvH clones, some seen first in ileum or blood. In patients with graft-donor T cell macrochimerism, allograft graft-versus-host to host-versus-graft clonal ratios were high. GvH clone levels peaked in circulation, and this peak was associated with early post-transplant HvG declines.

Turning to this clone: Its antigen remains unknown.

This clonotype originated in a human patient who received an intestinal transplant, so some T cells may come from the graft donor. Material: PBMCs, obtained 524 days after transplant. V is TRBV28 and J is TRBJ1-5; no clear D. CDR3 loop: CASSFVTNQPQHF. The CDR3 DNA sequence: TGTGCCAGCAGTTTCGTGACAAATCAGCCCCAGCATTTT.